These 22 T cell receptor beta chains originate from one sample sequenced in a study of cytomegalovirus exposure and HLA in healthy donors. The PCR ran on 60 Vbeta and 13 Jbeta primers. Sequenced by immunoSEQ multiplex PCR; TCRdb stores in-frame clones only, minus some. In the table there are around 150,000 clones, approximately 80% of which are singletons. The sequenced sample consisted of PBMCs. Source of these receptors: a man younger than 35 in good health and CMV-seropositive.

This clone was observed once. The chain uses TRBV29-1 and TRBJ1-1; D possibly corresponds to TRBD1 (5 bases). The CDR3 is 11 amino acids. Deletions cut 7 bases from V and 5 bases from J, with 11 bases between. In germline, CDR1 is SQVTM, CDR2 ANQGSEA. The CDR3 loop reads CSGTRDTEAFF. For the CDR3, the DNA is TGCAGCGGAACCAGGGATACTGAAGCTTTCTTT.

The genes are TRBV5-4 and TRBJ2-7, with a possible D match to TRBD2 (6 bases). V was pared by 3 bases and J by 0 bases, with 13 bases between. The CDR3 runs to 15 residues. Germline V lookup: CDR1 SGHNT, CDR2 YYREEE (reference sequence). The CDR3 sequence is CASSSGTAGSYEQYF. Here the CDR3 DNA reads TGTGCCAGCAGCTCCGGGACTGCCGGCTCCTACGAGCAGTACTTC.

The chain combines TRBV11-2 with TRBJ2-1; TRBD1 might be the D (5 bases). From germline, CDR1 is SGHAT and CDR2 FQNNGV. The CDR3 contains 14 residues. Trimming left V 1 base short and J 4 bases short, with 8 bases between. The CDR3 nucleotides read TGTGCCAGCAGCTTAGGTCAGGGATACAATGAGCAGTTCTTC. As protein: CASSLGQGYNEQFF. The full variable domain, in which reference TRBV11-2 and TRBJ2-1 provide the parts outside the CDR3, is EAGVAQSPRYKIIEKRQSVAFWCNPISGHATLYWYQQILGQGPKLLIQFQNNGVVDDSQLPKDRFSAERLKGVDSTLKIQPAKLEDSAVYLCASSLGQGYNEQFFGPGTRLTVL.

CDR3: CASSDGDRGLHGYTF. The DNA for the CDR3 is TGTGCCAGCAGTGATGGGGACAGGGGGCTTCATGGCTACACCTTC. V usage is TRBV2 and J usage is TRBJ1-2, with 12 nucleotides matching TRBD1. CDR1 and CDR2 from the germline V gene are SNHLY and FYNNEI. J gave up 6 bases and V 3 bases, and 5 bases lay outside the gene matches. CDR3 size: 15 residues.

The chain combines TRBV11-2 with TRBJ2-5; 7 nucleotides match TRBD2. CDR1 and CDR2 from the germline V gene are SGHAT and FQNNGV. With 1 base clipped from V and 4 bases from J, the junction kept 12 bases outside the gene matches. CDR3 length equals 17 residues. The CDR3 DNA sequence: TGTGCCAGCAGCTTAGGTGCGTGGGGAGGGCGTGCAGAGACCCAGTACTTC. Its protein product is CASSLGAWGGRAETQYF.

The rearrangement joins TRBV25-1 to TRBJ2-4; the D gene is possibly TRBD1 (7 bases). Deletions cut 3 bases from V and 7 bases from J, with 16 bases between. The CDR3 consists of 15 residues. Germline V lookup: CDR1 MGHDK, CDR2 SYGVNS. CDR3 in amino acids: CASSDPHRGGNIQYF. The DNA for the CDR3 is TGTGCCAGCAGTGATCCCCACAGGGGAGGCAACATTCAGTACTTC.

The chain couples TRBV4-3 to TRBJ1-4, with 9 bases aligning to TRBD1. The V gene end was trimmed by 0 bases and the J gene end by 7 bases; junction bases not matched to a gene: 6. Germline V gene data show CDR1 as LGHNA and CDR2 as YSLEER. The CDR3 loop spans 16 amino acids. CDR3 residues: CASSQDLGQGSEKLFF. The CDR3 DNA reads TGCGCCAGCAGCCAAGATCTAGGACAGGGGAGTGAAAAACTGTTTTTT.

This clone occurred a few times. The chain carries TRBV9 and TRBJ2-1; no reliable D call. The CDR3 covers 11 residues. V lost 3 bases and J lost 6, with 4 bases in between. Germline CDR1 SGDLS, CDR2 YYNGEE. In DNA form, the CDR3 reads TGTGCCAGCAGCGCCCTCAATGAGCAGTTCTTC. It yields the protein CASSALNEQFF.

The rearrangement links TRBV7-9 to TRBJ2-7; 10 positions match TRBD2. J was trimmed by 6 bases and V by 1 base; bases with no gene match: 6. This CDR3 is 15 amino acids long. Germline values: CDR1 SEHNR, CDR2 FQNEAQ (reference sequence). The CDR3 DNA reads as TGTGCCAGCAGCTTAGGGGGTACTAGCGGGACCGAGCAGTACTTC. Its protein is CASSLGGTSGTEQYF.

V gene TRBV13 combines with J gene TRBJ2-7; 12 bases align to TRBD1. Losses at the gene ends were 4 bases for V and 4 bases for J; bases not matched to a gene: 5. The CDR3 has 15 residues. Per the germline V gene, CDR1 is PRHDT and CDR2 is FYEKMQ (reference sequence). DNA of the CDR3: TGTGCCAGCAGCTCTGGGACAGGGGGCTCGTACGAGCAGTACTTC. Translating gives CASSSGTGGSYEQYF.

The gene calls are TRBV4-1 and TRBJ2-1; D possibly corresponds to TRBD2 (5 bases). CDR3 size: 15 residues. Trimming removed 2 bases from V and 5 bases from J, with 13 bases in between. Germline V CDR1 and CDR2: MGHRA, YSYEKL. CDR3 coding DNA: TGCGCCAGCAGCCAACACCCCGGGGAGAACAATGAGCAGTTCTTC. Translating gives CASSQHPGENNEQFF.

This clone was seen more than once but under ten times. The chain employs TRBV14 and TRBJ1-1; TRBD1 agrees at 10 bases. The V gene end was trimmed by 4 bases and the J gene end by 1 base; junction bases not matched to a gene: 15. This CDR3 comprises 19 residues. Germline-derived CDR1 and CDR2 are SGHDN and FVKESK. The CDR3 DNA follows: TGTGCCAGCAGCCTAAGAGGAGGTTGGACAGGGGGATCGAACACTGAAGCTTTCTTT. Encoded protein: CASSLRGGWTGGSNTEAFF.

This chain connects TRBV10-3 to TRBJ2-1; the D gene is possibly TRBD2 (6 bases). CDR3 length: 15 residues. V shed 0 bases and J shed 7 bases, with 13 bases lying between them. Germline CDR1 reads ENHRY; CDR2 reads SYGVKD. This CDR3 is CAISESKAGWNEQFF. CDR3 DNA: TGTGCCATCAGTGAGTCGAAGGCGGGGTGGAATGAGCAGTTCTTC.

This sequence joins TRBV15 and TRBJ1-1, with 8 bases matching TRBD1. The length of the CDR3 is 16 residues. Germline lookup yields CDR1 LNHNV and CDR2 YYDKDF (reference sequence). The V segment lost 0 bases and the J segment 6 bases; nucleotides outside the gene matches: 9. The CDR3 bases are TGTGCCACCAGCAGAGACAAGACAGGGGTTTTGGCTGAAGCTTTCTTT. It codes for CATSRDKTGVLAEAFF.

The genes are TRBV6-5 and TRBJ1-2; D may be TRBD1 (5 bases). This CDR3 is 13 amino acids long. V lost 7 bases to trimming and J lost 4 bases, with 13 bases between them. From germline, CDR1 is MNHEY and CDR2 SVGAGI. The CDR3 is CASNPGGTYGYTF. The CDR3 DNA is TGTGCCAGCAACCCCGGGGGAACCTATGGCTACACCTTC.

The chain couples TRBV6-5 to TRBJ1-3; no definite D call. Germline V CDR1 and CDR2: MNHEY, SVGAGI. The germline V and J ends were trimmed by 6 bases and 2 bases, with 8 bases remaining between them. The CDR3 is 13 residues long. The CDR3: CASRGGTGNTIYF. CDR3 bases: TGTGCCAGCAGGGGAGGGACTGGAAACACCATATATTTT.

This clone occurred once. The chain couples TRBV19 to TRBJ2-3; 7 bases align to TRBD1. This CDR3 has 17 residues. Unmatched junction bases numbered 14, after V lost 6 bases and J lost 2 bases. Per the germline V gene, CDR1 is LNHDA and CDR2 is SQIVND (reference sequence). Here the CDR3 reads CASRGFRTGQDTDTQYF. In DNA, the CDR3 is TGTGCCAGTAGAGGCTTTAGGACAGGACAAGACACAGATACGCAGTATTTT. The full variable domain, completed using reference TRBV19 and TRBJ2-3, is DGGITQSPKYLFRKEGQNVTLSCEQNLNHDAMYWYRQDPGQGLRLIYYSQIVNDFQKGDIAEGYSVSREKKESFPLTVTSAQKNPTAFYLCASRGFRTGQDTDTQYFGPGTRLTVL.

V gene TRBV4-3 combines with J gene TRBJ1-1; D gene ambiguous. This CDR3 comprises 14 residues. Deletions cut 4 bases from V and 0 bases from J, with 9 bases between. The germline V gene has CDR1 LGHNA and CDR2 YSLEER. CDR3 residues: CASSPGFLNTEAFF. DNA of the CDR3: TGCGCCAGCAGCCCGGGATTTTTGAACACTGAAGCTTTCTTT.

The rearrangement uses TRBV7-9 and TRBJ2-7; 7 nucleotides agree with TRBD1. The CDR3 has 15 amino acids. The V segment lost 5 bases and the J segment 2 bases; nucleotides outside the gene matches: 9. CDR1 is SEHNR, CDR2 FQNEAQ, per germline (reference sequence). The CDR3 bases are TGTGCCAGCAGCCTGCCAGGGGGATCAACCTACGAGCAGTACTTC. Translated: CASSLPGGSTYEQYF.

The chain is built from TRBV9 and TRBJ2-2; D is unresolved. In germline, CDR1 is SGDLS, CDR2 YYNGEE. The CDR3 loop spans 13 amino acids. V was pared by 2 bases and J by 1 base, with 3 bases between. CDR3 sequence: CASSVQNTGELFF. CDR3 nucleotide sequence: TGTGCCAGCAGCGTTCAGAACACCGGGGAGCTGTTTTTT.

V and J are TRBV19 and TRBJ2-7; 13 bases align to TRBD2. This CDR3 is 16 amino acids long. Germline CDR1 and CDR2: LNHDA and SQIVND (reference sequence). Trimming took 3 bases from V and 2 from J; bases not matched to a gene: 4. CDR3 sequence: CASSIPGLAGTYEQYF. The CDR3 nucleotides read TGTGCCAGTAGTATTCCGGGACTAGCGGGAACCTACGAGCAGTACTTC.

J is TRBJ1-5 and V is TRBV1; the table calls TRBD1, which could not be checked here. TRBV1 is a pseudogene locus. The CDR3 is made up of 14 amino acids. The CDR3 nucleotides read TGCACCAGCAGCGGAGACCAGGGCTATCAGCCCCAGCATTTT. The encoded protein is CTSSGDQGYQPQHF.